This T cell receptor beta chain stems from a study of T cell responses to AZD1222 COVID-19 vaccine. The study's findings and limits: Vaccination with two AZD1222 doses was followed by a rise in Spike-specific TCR breadth and depth. Recipients of AZD1222 seropositive at baseline numbered only 5 or 6. In a largely white British group with more females than males, clonal diversity was possibly underestimated.

Trimming took 4 bases from V and 1 from J, leaving 14 bases between them. The germline gives CDR1 SQVTM, CDR2 ANQGSEA. There are 14 residues in the CDR3. TCRdb keeps only in-frame clones here, not all; method: immunoSEQ multiplex PCR. The profile shows about 270,000 clones, 94% of them singletons. Second-dose groups at about 4 or about 12 weeks were pooled. In the case of this clone: Its target is unknown.

Sequencing was performed on peripheral blood, taken 28 days after the second AZD1222 dose. The receptor comes from an adult who received the AZD1222 COVID-19 vaccine. V usage is TRBV29-1 and J usage is TRBJ2-7; D tentatively fits TRBD1 or TRBD2 (5 bases each). CDR3 nucleotides: TGCAGCGTTGGAAGGGGCTCGGGATCCTACGAGCAGTACTTC. Amino acid sequence: CSVGRGSGSYEQYF.